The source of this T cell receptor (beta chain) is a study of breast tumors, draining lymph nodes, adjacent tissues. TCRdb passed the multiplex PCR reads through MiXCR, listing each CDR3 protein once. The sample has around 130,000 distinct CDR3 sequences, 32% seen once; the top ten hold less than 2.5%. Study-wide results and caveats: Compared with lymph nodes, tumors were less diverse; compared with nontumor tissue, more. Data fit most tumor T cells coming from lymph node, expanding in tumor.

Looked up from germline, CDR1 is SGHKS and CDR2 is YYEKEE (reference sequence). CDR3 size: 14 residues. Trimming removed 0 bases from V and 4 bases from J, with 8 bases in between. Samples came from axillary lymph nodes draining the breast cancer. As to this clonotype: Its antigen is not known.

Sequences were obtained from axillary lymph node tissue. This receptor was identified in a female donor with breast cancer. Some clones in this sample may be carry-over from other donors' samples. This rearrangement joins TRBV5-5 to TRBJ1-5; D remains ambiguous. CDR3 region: CASSLGAANQPQHF. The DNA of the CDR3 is TGTGCCAGCAGCTTGGGGGCGGCAAATCAGCCCCAGCATTTT.